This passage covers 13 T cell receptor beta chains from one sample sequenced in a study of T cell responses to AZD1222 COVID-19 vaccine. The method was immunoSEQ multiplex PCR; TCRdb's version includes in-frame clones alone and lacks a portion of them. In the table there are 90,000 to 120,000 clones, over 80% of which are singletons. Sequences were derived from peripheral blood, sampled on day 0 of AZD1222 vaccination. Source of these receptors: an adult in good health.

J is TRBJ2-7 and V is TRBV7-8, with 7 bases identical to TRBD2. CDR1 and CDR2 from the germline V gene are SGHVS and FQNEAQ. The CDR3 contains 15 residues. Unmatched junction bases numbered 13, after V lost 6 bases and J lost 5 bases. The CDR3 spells CASSQGSGIVDEQYF. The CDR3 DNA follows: TGTGCCAGCAGTCAGGGAAGCGGGATCGTAGACGAGCAGTACTTC.

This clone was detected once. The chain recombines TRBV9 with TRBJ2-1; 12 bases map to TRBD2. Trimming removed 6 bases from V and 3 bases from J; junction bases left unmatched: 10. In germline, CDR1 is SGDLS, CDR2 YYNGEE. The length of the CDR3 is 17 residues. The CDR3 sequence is CASNPSGGADSYNEQFF. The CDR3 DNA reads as TGTGCCAGCAACCCTAGCGGGGGGGCTGACAGCTACAATGAGCAGTTCTTC.

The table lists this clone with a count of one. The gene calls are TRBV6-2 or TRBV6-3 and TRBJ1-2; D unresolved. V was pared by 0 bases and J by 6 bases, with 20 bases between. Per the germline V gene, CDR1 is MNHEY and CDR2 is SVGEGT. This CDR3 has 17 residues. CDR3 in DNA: TGTGCCAGCAGTTACTCGAGAGTGGCAGGCTTACGCAATGGCTACACCTTC. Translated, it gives CASSYSRVAGLRNGYTF.

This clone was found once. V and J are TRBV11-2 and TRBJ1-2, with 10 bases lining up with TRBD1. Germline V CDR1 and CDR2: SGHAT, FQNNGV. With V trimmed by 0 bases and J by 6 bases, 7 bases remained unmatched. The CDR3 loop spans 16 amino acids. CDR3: CASSLDSRDRGHGYTF. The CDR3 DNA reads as TGTGCCAGCAGCTTAGATTCGAGGGACAGGGGACATGGCTACACCTTC.

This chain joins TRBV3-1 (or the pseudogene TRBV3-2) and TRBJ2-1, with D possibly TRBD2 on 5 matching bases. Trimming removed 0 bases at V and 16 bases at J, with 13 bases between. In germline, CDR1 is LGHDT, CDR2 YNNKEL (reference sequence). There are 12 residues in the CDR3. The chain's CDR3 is CASSQDRGPSFF. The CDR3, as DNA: TGTGCCAGCAGCCAAGATAGAGGGCCGAGTTTCTTC.

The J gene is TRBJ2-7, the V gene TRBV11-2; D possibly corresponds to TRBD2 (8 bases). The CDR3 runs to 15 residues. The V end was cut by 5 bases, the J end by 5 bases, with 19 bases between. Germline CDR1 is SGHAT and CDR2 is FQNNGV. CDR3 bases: TGTGCCAGCAGCCCTCGGGAGGGGGCAAATCACGAGCAGTACTTC. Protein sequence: CASSPREGANHEQYF.

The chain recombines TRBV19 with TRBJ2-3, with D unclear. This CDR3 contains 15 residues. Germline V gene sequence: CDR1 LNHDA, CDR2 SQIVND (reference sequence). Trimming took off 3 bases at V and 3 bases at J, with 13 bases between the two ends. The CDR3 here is CASSINRVGTDTQYF. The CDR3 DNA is TGTGCCAGTAGTATCAATAGGGTCGGTACAGATACGCAGTATTTT. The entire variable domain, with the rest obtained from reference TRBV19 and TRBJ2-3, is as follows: DGGITQSPKYLFRKEGQNVTLSCEQNLNHDAMYWYRQDPGQGLRLIYYSQIVNDFQKGDIAEGYSVSREKKESFPLTVTSAQKNPTAFYLCASSINRVGTDTQYFGPGTRLTVL.

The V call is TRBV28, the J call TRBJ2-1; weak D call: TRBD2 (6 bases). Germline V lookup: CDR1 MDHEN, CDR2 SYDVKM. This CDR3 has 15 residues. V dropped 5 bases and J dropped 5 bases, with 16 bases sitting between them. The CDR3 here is CASSPPLTRNNEQFF. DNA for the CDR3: TGTGCCAGCAGTCCCCCACTGACTAGAAACAATGAGCAGTTCTTC. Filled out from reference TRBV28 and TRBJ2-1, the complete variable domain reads DVKVTQSSRYLVKRTGEKVFLECVQDMDHENMFWYRQDPGLGLRLIYFSYDVKMKEKGDIPEGYSVSREKKERFSLILESASTNQTSMYLCASSPPLTRNNEQFFGPGTRLTVL.

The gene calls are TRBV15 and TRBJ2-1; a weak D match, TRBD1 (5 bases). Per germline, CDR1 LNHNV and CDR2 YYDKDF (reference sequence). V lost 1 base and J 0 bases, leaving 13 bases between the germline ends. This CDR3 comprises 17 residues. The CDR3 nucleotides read TGTGCCACCAGCAGAGTTGACAGCTTGAGCTCCTACAATGAGCAGTTCTTC. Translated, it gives CATSRVDSLSSYNEQFF.

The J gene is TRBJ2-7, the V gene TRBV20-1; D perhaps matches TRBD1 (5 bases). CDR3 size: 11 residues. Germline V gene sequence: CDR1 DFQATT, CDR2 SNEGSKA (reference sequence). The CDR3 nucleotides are TGCAGCGCACCCTGGCAGGGTATCCAGTACTTC. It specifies CSAPWQGIQYF.

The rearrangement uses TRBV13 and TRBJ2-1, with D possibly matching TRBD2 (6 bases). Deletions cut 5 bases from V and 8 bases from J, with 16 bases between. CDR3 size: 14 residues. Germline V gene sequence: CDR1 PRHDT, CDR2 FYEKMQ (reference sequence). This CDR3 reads CASSRYRREDEQFF. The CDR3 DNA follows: TGTGCCAGCAGCCGTTATCGCAGGGAGGATGAGCAGTTCTTC.

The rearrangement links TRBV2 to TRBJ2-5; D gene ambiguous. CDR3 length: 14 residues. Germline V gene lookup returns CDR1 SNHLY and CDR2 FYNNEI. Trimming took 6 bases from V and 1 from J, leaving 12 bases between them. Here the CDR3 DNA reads TGTGCCAGCAGCGCCGGACGGGTCCAAGAGACCCAGTACTTC. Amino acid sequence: CASSAGRVQETQYF.

The CDR3 spells CASSLTVRNTIYF. DNA of the CDR3: TGTGCCAGCAGCTTGACGGTTCGGAACACCATATATTTT. The V call is TRBV11-2, the J call TRBJ1-3; no firm D call. Germline CDR1 and CDR2: SGHAT and FQNNGV. V dropped 3 bases and J dropped 7 bases, with 10 bases sitting between them. The CDR3 length is 13 residues. Full variable domain (rest looked up from reference TRBV11-2 and TRBJ1-3): EAGVAQSPRYKIIEKRQSVAFWCNPISGHATLYWYQQILGQGPKLLIQFQNNGVVDDSQLPKDRFSAERLKGVDSTLKIQPAKLEDSAVYLCASSLTVRNTIYFGEGSWLTVV.